This record concerns one TCR beta chain sequence. Its antigen is currently unknown. Using immunoSEQ multiplex PCR, the repertoire was profiled, and TCRdb retains in-frame clones only, with some absent. The table includes roughly 5,000 clones, approximately 68% detected once. CDR3 size: 15 residues. CDR1 and CDR2 (germline): SGHRS, YFSETQ. The ends lost 4 bases at V and 5 bases at J; junction bases unmatched: 8. The data originate from a study of T cell clonotyping in hematopoietic cell transplantation. Study results and limitations: Broader posttransplant TCR repertoire diversity was predicted by graft donor and pretransplant recipient Inverse Simpson Index values. Without cell sorting, CD4 versus CD8 contributions remain unresolved. After transplant, recipient diversity fell while pathologically expanded clonotypes grew through day 180. At the given depth, recipient repertoires were over 97% de novo clonotypes.

The receptor's source is a male patient in his fifties who had an allogeneic stem cell transplant from an unrelated donor, so the T cells may come from the graft donor. Some clones in this sample may be carry-over from other donors' samples. The V and J genes are TRBV5-1 and TRBJ2-3; the match to TRBD2 covers 9 bases. Sequenced material: PBMCs, taken 180 days after allogeneic stem cell transplant. CDR3 sequence reads: CASSEAGGIEDTQYF. DNA of the CDR3: TGCGCCAGCAGCGAAGCGGGAGGAATAGAAGATACGCAGTATTTT. Full variable domain (remainder filled in from reference TRBV5-1 and TRBJ2-3): KAGVTQTPRYLIKTRGQQVTLSCSPISGHRSVSWYQQTPGQGLQFLFEYFSETQRNKGNFPGRFSGRQFSNSRSEMNVSTLELGDSALYLCASSEAGGIEDTQYFGPGTRLTVL.